This record concerns one TCR beta chain sequence. Its antigen is still unknown. Every sorted population was more than 98% pure. The sample comes from a study of beta chain features in type 1 diabetes. The study's findings and limits: Possibly, sequencing cDNA over-represented cells that had high TCR expression levels. Among patients with Type 1 diabetes, TCRB CDR3s were moderately but significantly shorter in every one of the four CD4+ subsets.

Expressed TCRB transcripts got sequenced, as all isolated RNA was reverse transcribed. Profiling relied on immunoSEQ multiplex PCR, and the TCRdb table lists in-frame clones only, not all of them. Here the sample spans about 470,000 clones, over 25% being singletons. V lost 4 bases to trimming and J lost 4 bases, with 3 bases between them. CDR1 is SGHRS and CDR2 is YFSETQ in the germline V gene. The CDR3 runs 11 residues. This chain links TRBV5-1 with TRBJ2-1; D uncertain. This receptor was identified in a man aged 18 to 29 in good health. What was sequenced was naive CD4+ T cells from blood. In nucleotides, the CDR3 is TGCGCCAGCAGCGCTTACAATGAGCAGTTCTTC. Protein: CASSAYNEQFF. The variable domain in full, completed from reference TRBV5-1 and TRBJ2-1, reads KAGVTQTPRYLIKTRGQQVTLSCSPISGHRSVSWYQQTPGQGLQFLFEYFSETQRNKGNFPGRFSGRQFSNSRSEMNVSTLELGDSALYLCASSAYNEQFFGPGTRLTVL.